This T cell receptor (beta chain) is from a study of cytomegalovirus exposure and HLA in healthy donors. Notes on the study in general: Some public TCRs appeared in many individuals, while most sequences were rare.

Data came from immunoSEQ multiplex PCR; TCRdb stores just in-frame clones and leaves some out. The sample lists fewer than 90,000 clones, roughly 80% seen once, with around an eighth in the top ten. Trimming removed 2 bases from V and 3 bases from J; junction bases left unmatched: 5. CDR1 is SGHAT and CDR2 is FQNNGV in the germline V gene. This CDR3 is built from 15 residues. As concerns this clone: The antigen is unknown.

What was sequenced was PBMCs. The clonotype comes from a woman between 18 and 29 years old in good health and CMV-seropositive. V gene TRBV11-2 combines with J gene TRBJ2-7, with 9 bases that match TRBD1. This chain's CDR3 is CASSLIQGASYEQYF. CDR3 DNA sequence: TGTGCCAGCAGCTTAATACAGGGGGCTAGCTACGAGCAGTACTTC.